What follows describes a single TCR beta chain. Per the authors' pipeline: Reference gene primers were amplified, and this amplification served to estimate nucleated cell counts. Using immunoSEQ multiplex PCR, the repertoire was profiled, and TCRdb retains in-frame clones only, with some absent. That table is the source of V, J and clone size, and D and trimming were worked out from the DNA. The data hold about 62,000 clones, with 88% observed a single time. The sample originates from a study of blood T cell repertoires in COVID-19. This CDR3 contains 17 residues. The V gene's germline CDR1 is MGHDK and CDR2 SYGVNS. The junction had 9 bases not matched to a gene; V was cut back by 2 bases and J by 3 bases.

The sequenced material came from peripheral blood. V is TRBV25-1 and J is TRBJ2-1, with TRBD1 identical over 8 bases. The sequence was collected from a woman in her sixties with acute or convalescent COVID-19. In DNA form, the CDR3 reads TGTGCCAGCAGTGAACAGGGGGCAGCCGCCCGCTACAATGAGCAGTTCTTC. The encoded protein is CASSEQGAAARYNEQFF.